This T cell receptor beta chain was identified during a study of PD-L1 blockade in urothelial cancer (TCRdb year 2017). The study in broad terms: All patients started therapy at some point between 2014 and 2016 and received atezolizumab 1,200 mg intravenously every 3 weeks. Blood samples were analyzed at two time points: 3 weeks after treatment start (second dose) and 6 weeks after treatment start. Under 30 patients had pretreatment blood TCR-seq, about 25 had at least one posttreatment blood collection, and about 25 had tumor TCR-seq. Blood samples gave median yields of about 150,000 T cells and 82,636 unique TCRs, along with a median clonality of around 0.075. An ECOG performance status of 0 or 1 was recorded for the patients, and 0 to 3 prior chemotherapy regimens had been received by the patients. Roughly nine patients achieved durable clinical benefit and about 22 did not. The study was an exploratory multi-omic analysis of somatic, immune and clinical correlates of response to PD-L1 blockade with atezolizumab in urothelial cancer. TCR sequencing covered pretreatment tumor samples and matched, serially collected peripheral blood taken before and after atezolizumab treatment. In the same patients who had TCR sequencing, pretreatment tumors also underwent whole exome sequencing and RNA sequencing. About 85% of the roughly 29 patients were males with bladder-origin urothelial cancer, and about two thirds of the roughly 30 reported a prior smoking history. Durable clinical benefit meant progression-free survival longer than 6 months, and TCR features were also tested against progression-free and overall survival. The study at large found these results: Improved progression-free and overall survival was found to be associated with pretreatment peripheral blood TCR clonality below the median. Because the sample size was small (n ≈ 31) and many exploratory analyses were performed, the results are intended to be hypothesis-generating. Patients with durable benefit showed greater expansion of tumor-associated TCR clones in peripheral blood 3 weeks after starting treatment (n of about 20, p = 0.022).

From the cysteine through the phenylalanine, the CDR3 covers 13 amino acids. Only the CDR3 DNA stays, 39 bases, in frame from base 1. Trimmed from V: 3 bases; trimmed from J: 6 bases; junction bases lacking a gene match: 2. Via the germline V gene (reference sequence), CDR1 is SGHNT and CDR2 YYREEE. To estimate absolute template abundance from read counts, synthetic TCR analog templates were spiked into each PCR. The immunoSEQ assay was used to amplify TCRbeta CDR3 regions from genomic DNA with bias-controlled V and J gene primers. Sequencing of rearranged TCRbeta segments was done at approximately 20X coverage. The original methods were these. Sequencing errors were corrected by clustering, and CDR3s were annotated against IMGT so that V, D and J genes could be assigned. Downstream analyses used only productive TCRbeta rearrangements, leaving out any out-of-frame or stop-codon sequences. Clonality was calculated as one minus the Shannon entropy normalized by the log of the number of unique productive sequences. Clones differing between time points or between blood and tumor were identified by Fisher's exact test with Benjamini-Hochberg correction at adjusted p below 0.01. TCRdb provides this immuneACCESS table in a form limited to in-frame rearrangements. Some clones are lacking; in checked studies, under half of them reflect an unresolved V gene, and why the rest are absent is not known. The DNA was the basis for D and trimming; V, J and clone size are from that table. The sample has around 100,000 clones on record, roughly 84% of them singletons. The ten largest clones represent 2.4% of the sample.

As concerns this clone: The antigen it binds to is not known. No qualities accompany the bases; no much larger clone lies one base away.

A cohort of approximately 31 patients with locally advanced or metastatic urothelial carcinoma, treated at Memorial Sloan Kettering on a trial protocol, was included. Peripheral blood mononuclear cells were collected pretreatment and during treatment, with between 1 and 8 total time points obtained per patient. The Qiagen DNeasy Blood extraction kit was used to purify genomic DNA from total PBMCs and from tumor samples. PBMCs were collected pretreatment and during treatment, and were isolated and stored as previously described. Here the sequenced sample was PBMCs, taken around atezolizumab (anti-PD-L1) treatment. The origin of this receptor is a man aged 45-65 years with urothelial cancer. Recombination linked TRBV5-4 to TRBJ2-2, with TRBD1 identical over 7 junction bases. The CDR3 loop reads CASSSDRAGELFF. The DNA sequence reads TGTGCCAGCAGCTCCGACAGGGCCGGGGAGCTGTTTTTT.